The TCR beta chain described here comes from a study of blood T cell repertoires in COVID-19. As for the study in general: COVID-19 samples from acute and convalescent phases originated in the United States, Italy and Spain. From T cells, B-cell-depleted T cells, or PBMCs came the material, which was cDNA or gDNA.

In the study's own analysis: Amplification from reference gene primers served as the basis for estimated nucleated cell counts. The repertoire was sequenced with immunoSEQ multiplex PCR; TCRdb's copy has only in-frame clones and lacks some. V and J calls and clone size follow that table, whereas D and trimming were derived from the DNA. The table lists approximately 330,000 clones, around 90% of them singletons. Germline-derived CDR1 and CDR2 are SEHNR and FQNEAQ (reference sequence). CDR3 length: 15 amino acids. V lost 3 bases and J lost 7; bases outside the gene matches: 10. Seattle researchers signed up patients amid active infection and tracked them longitudinally.

This chain links TRBV7-9 with TRBJ2-7; 9 bases are a match to TRBD1. This receptor was taken from a woman aged 40 to 50 with COVID-19, enrolled during active disease. Sequencing input: peripheral blood. Here the CDR3 DNA reads TGTGCCAGCAGCTTTATTGGGGACAGGGCCGGGGAGCAGTACTTC. Translating gives CASSFIGDRAGEQYF.